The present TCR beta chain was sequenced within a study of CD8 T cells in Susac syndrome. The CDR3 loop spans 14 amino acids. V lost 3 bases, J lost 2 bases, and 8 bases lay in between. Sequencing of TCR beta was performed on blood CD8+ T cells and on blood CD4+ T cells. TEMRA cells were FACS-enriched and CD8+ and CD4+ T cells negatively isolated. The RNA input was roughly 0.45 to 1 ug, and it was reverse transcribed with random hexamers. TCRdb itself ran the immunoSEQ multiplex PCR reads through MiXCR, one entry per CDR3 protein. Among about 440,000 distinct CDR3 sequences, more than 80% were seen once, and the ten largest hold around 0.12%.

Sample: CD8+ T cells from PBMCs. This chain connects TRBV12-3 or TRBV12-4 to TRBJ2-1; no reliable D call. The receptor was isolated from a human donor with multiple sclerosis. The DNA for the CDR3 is TGTGCCAGCAGTTTGGGCAAAACCTACAATGAGCAGTTCTTC. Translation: CASSLGKTYNEQFF.